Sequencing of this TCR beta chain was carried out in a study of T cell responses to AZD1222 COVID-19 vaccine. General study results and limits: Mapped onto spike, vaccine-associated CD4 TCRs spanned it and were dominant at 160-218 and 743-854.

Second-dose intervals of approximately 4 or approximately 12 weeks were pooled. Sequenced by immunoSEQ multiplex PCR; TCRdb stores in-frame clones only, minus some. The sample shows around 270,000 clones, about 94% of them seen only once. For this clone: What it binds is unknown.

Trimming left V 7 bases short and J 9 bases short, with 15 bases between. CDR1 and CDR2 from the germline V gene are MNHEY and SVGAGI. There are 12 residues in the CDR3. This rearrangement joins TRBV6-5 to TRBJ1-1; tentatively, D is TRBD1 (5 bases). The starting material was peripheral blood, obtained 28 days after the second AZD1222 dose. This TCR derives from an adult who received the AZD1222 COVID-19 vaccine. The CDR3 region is CASTNGGSKAFF. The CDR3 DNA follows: TGTGCCAGCACCAACGGGGGGTCAAAAGCTTTCTTT.